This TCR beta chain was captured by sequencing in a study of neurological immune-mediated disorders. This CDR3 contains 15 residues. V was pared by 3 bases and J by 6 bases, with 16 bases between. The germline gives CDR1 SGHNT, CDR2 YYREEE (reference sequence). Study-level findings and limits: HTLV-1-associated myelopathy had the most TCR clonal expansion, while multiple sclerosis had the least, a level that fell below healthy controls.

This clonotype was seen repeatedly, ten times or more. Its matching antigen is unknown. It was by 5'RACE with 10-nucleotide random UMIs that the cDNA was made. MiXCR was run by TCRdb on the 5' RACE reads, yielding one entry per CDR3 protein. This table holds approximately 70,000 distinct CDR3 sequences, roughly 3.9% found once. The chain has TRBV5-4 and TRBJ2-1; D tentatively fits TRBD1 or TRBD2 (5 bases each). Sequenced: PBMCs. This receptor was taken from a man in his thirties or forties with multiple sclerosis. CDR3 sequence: CASSSGTTVGNEQFF. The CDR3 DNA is TGTGCCAGCAGCTCCGGGACCACAGTAGGCAATGAGCAGTTCTTC.